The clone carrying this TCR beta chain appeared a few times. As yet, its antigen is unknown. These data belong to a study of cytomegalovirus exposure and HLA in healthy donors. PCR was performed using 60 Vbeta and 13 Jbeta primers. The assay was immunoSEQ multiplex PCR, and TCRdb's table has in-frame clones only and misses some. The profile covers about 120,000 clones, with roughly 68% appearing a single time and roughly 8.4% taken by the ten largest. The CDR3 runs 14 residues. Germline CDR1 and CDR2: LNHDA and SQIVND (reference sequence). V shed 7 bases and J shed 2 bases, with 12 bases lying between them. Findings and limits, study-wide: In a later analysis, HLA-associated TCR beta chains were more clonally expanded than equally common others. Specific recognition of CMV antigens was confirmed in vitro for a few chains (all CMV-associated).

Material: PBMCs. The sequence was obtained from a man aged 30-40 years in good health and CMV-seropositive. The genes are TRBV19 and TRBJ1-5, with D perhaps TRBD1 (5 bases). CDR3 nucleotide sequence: TGTGCCAGTAATCGAGGGGAGGGCAATCAGCCCCAGCATTTT. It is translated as CASNRGEGNQPQHF.